Below, 3 T cell receptor beta chains from the same sample are listed, as sequenced in a study of T-cell memory formation after mild COVID-19. TCRdb called the 5' RACE reads again in MiXCR, with one record for every CDR3 protein. The sample records about 600,000 distinct CDR3 sequences, less than 25% being singletons. The sample consisted of PBMCs or a T cell subset sorted from them (not recorded which). All receptors derive from an adult woman who had mild COVID-19 (a few samples of this study predate the infection). Cell type and time point are not known.

The chain uses TRBV12-3 or TRBV12-4 and TRBJ2-7; tentative D call: TRBD1 (8 bases). V dropped 5 bases and J dropped 8 bases, with 13 bases sitting between them. The CDR3 length is 12 residues. The CDR3 nucleotides are TGTGCCAGCAGTGCACAGGGGGGGAAGCAGTACTTC. Its protein product is CASSAQGGKQYF.

This clonotype came up a few times. V is TRBV5-1 and J is TRBJ2-6; TRBD2 aligns across 10 bases. Trimming cost V 3 bases and J 1 base; bases outside gene matches: 7. Germline V lookup: CDR1 SGHRS, CDR2 YFSETQ. This CDR3 contains 18 residues. The CDR3 reads CASSWGSGRPSGANVLTF. CDR3 DNA: TGCGCCAGCAGCTGGGGTAGCGGGAGGCCGTCTGGGGCCAACGTCCTGACTTTC.

The chain couples TRBV24-1 to TRBJ1-3; weak D call: TRBD1 (5 bases). CDR1 and CDR2 from the germline V gene are KGHDR and SFDVKD. V was trimmed by 3 bases and J by 3 bases, leaving 11 bases between them. The CDR3 totals 15 residues. The CDR3 region has the DNA TGTGCCACCAGTGATCCGCCGGGACGTGGAAACACCATATATTTT. Protein sequence: CATSDPPGRGNTIYF.